The rows below give T cell receptor beta chains drawn from one sample of a study of OX40 agonist ivuxolimab in advanced cancers. Profiling relied on immunoSEQ multiplex PCR, and the TCRdb table lists in-frame clones only, not all of them. The data show tens of thousands of clones, approximately 80% seen once. The specimen comprised CD4+ or CD8+ T cells sorted from blood, sampled in a trial of the OX40 agonist ivuxolimab. The receptors come from an adult with an advanced solid tumor such as melanoma, head and neck, liver or kidney cancer. Each CDR3 is given with its conserved first and last residue. A D gene is named only where the DNA matches it firmly. Only some rows state a clone size, as once, few, many or a class for expanded clones.

TRBV9,-,-,TRBJ2-5,CASSFLADRGETQYF,TGTGCCAGCAGCTTCTTAGCGGACCGGGGGGAGACCCAGTACTTC
TRBV11-3,-,-,TRBJ2-2,CASSPLSGLWETGELFF,TGTGCCAGCAGCCCTTTGTCGGGACTGTGGGAAACCGGGGAGCTGTTTTTT
TRBV28,-,-,TRBJ2-7,CASSRQEVYEQYF,TGTGCCAGCAGTCGACAGGAGGTCTACGAGCAGTACTTC
TRBV6-5,few,-,TRBJ1-2,CASSYGRVTGYTF,TGTGCCAGCAGTTACGGCAGGGTAACTGGCTACACCTTC
TRBV7-9,few,-,TRBJ1-1,CASSHRTVEAFF,TGTGCCAGCAGCCATAGAACGGTTGAAGCTTTCTTT
TRBV5-5,-,-,TRBJ1-2,CASSPAAISRGYTF,TGTGCCAGCAGCCCCGCAGCTATCTCGCGGGGCTACACCTTC
TRBV4-1,-,-,TRBJ1-2,CASSQGEGPRGGYTF,TGCGCCAGCAGCCAAGGAGAAGGACCTCGGGGTGGCTACACCTTC
TRBV5-3,-,-,TRBJ1-1,CASRSPWDTEAFF,TGTGCCAGCCGGAGCCCTTGGGACACTGAAGCTTTCTTT
TRBV11-1,-,-,TRBJ2-1,CASSMTGSSYNEQFF,TGTGCCAGCAGCATGACAGGTTCGTCCTACAATGAGCAGTTCTTC
TRBV10-3,-,-,TRBJ2-6,CAITTDASGANVLTF,TGTGCCATCACCACAGACGCCTCTGGGGCCAACGTCCTGACTTTC
TRBV27,-,-,TRBJ2-3,CASLANIGTQYF,TGTGCCAGCTTGGCTAACATTGGGACGCAGTATTTT
TRBV7-6,-,-,TRBJ2-2,CASTERRHFTTGELFF,TGTGCCAGCACCGAGCGGCGGCACTTCACCACCGGGGAGCTGTTTTTT
TRBV5-1,-,TRBD1,TRBJ2-2,CASSFQGQGVTGELFF,TGCGCCAGCAGCTTTCAGGGACAGGGGGTGACCGGGGAGCTGTTTTTT
TRBV11-3,-,TRBD1,TRBJ1-1,CASSLVGQGYVGDTEAFF,TGTGCCAGCAGCTTAGTGGGACAGGGGTATGTTGGGGACACTGAAGCTTTCTTT
TRBV2,-,-,TRBJ2-1,CASSAREATYNEQFF,TGTGCCAGCAGTGCCCGAGAGGCCACATACAATGAGCAGTTCTTC
TRBV10-3,-,-,TRBJ1-1,CATHLTQNTEAFF,TGTGCCACCCATCTCACACAGAACACTGAAGCTTTCTTT
TRBV7-9,once,-,TRBJ1-5,CASSDGSQPQHF,TGTGCCAGCAGCGATGGGAGTCAGCCCCAGCATTTT
TRBV7-2,-,TRBD2,TRBJ2-7,CASSSGLAYSYEQYF,TGTGCCAGCAGCTCCGGACTAGCGTACTCCTACGAGCAGTACTTC
TRBV10-3,-,-,TRBJ2-3,CAISEGGGWTDTQYF,TGTGCCATCAGTGAAGGGGGGGGCTGGACAGATACGCAGTATTTT
TRBV7-2,-,-,TRBJ2-5,CASSLGFRYQETQYF,TGTGCCAGCAGCTTGGGATTTCGGTACCAAGAGACCCAGTACTTC
TRBV7-2,-,-,TRBJ1-5,CASSHDKGYSNQPQHF,TGTGCCAGCAGCCATGACAAGGGCTATAGCAATCAGCCCCAGCATTTT
TRBV30,-,-,TRBJ1-1,CAWSVSLSTEAFF,TGTGCCTGGAGTGTAAGCTTGAGCACTGAAGCTTTCTTT
TRBV11-2,-,-,TRBJ2-1,CASSRSGTDLGEQFF,TGTGCCAGCAGCCGATCCGGGACCGACTTGGGTGAGCAGTTCTTC
TRBV30,-,-,TRBJ2-1,CAWRPFNEQFF,TGTGCCTGGAGACCCTTCAATGAGCAGTTCTTC
TRBV11-3,-,-,TRBJ2-3,CASSLFGTDTQYF,TGTGCCAGCAGCTTATTTGGCACAGATACGCAGTATTTT
TRBV7-2,once,-,TRBJ2-5,CASSLEVWETQYF,TGTGCCAGCAGCTTAGAGGTGTGGGAGACCCAGTACTTC
TRBV5-1,-,TRBD1,TRBJ1-4,CASSPQTGQGRKLFF,TGCGCCAGCAGCCCTCAGACCGGACAGGGGCGGAAACTGTTTTTT
TRBV18,-,-,TRBJ2-3,CASSPPSGVTQNTQYF,TGTGCCAGCTCACCCCCTTCGGGGGTTACACAGAATACGCAGTATTTT
TRBV20-1,-,-,TRBJ2-1,CSARADDEQFF,TGCAGTGCTAGAGCAGATGATGAGCAGTTCTTC
TRBV7-9,-,-,TRBJ2-6,CASSPRANVLTF,TGTGCCAGCAGTCCCAGGGCCAACGTCCTGACTTTC
TRBV7-2,-,-,TRBJ2-7,CASSPAYEQYF,TGTGCCAGCAGCCCAGCGTACGAGCAGTACTTC
TRBV10-3,-,TRBD2,TRBJ2-1,CATQIAGVFFHEQFF,TGTGCCACCCAGATAGCGGGAGTCTTTTTCCATGAGCAGTTCTTC